Following are 8 T cell receptor beta chains from one sample sequenced in a study of shared clonotypes between healthy human individuals. The table came from immunoSEQ multiplex PCR; TCRdb's copy has only in-frame clones and leaves some out. The sample lists around 530,000 clones, around three quarters occurring once. The material sequenced was PBMCs. The source of these receptors is a woman aged 40-49 years in good health. Some clones in this sample may be carry-over from other donors' samples.

The chain combines TRBV28 with TRBJ2-1; D remains unclear. The CDR3 runs to 14 residues. V was clipped by 3 bases and J by 5 bases, with 11 bases between them. Per germline, CDR1 MDHEN and CDR2 SYDVKM. The CDR3 nucleotides are TGTGCCAGCAGTTTCCGCCCTAGGGACAATGAGCAGTTCTTC. Its protein product is CASSFRPRDNEQFF.

The chain recombines TRBV5-1 with TRBJ2-7, with a weak D call TRBD1 (5 bases). Germline V gene data show CDR1 as SGHRS and CDR2 as YFSETQ. This CDR3 region has 13 residues. The germline V and J ends were trimmed by 2 bases and 4 bases, with 10 bases remaining between them. CDR3 region: CASSLQQDYEQYF. The CDR3 DNA follows: TGCGCCAGCAGCTTACAACAGGATTACGAGCAGTACTTC.

This sequence joins TRBV30 and TRBJ2-2; possibly TRBD1 for D (6 bases). V lost 8 bases to trimming and J lost 3 bases, with 16 bases between them. Germline-derived CDR1 and CDR2 are GTSNPN and SVGIG (reference sequence). This CDR3 contains 14 residues. The CDR3 spells CAHKGGVDTGELFF. CDR3 coding DNA: TGTGCCCACAAAGGGGGAGTTGACACCGGGGAGCTGTTTTTT.

This clone was picked up one time. This specimen includes other DNA sequences encoding the same CDR3. The chain links TRBV6-4 to TRBJ2-3, with D uncertain. The CDR3 length is 15 residues. Trimming removed 2 bases at V and 0 bases at J, with 9 bases between. From germline, CDR1 is MRHNA and CDR2 SNTAGT. The CDR3 sequence: CASSDGVASTDTQYF. The CDR3 DNA sequence: TGTGCCAGCAGTGACGGAGTGGCTAGCACAGATACGCAGTATTTT.

About this clone itself: Other nucleotide sequences in the sample specify the same CDR3. This chain links TRBV19 with TRBJ2-7, with D tentatively TRBD1 (5 bases). V lost 8 bases and J lost 4, with 9 bases in between. The CDR3 is 11 amino acids. The V gene's germline CDR1 is LNHDA and CDR2 SQIVND (reference sequence). The CDR3, as DNA: TGTGCCAGTGATCAGGGTTACGAGCAGTACTTC. Residues: CASDQGYEQYF.

This sequence joins TRBV15 and TRBJ1-3; tentative D call: TRBD1 (5 bases). The CDR3 runs to 15 residues. V gave up 3 bases and J gave up 0 bases, with 9 bases separating them. Germline-derived CDR1 and CDR2 are LNHNV and YYDKDF (reference sequence). The CDR3 spells CATSSRDGSGNTIYF. CDR3 nucleotide sequence: TGTGCCACCAGCAGCAGGGATGGCTCTGGAAACACCATATATTTT.

The CDR3 is CASSLSGSPHEQFF. The CDR3 DNA is TGTGCCAGCAGTCTAAGCGGGAGCCCCCATGAGCAGTTCTTC. The V and J genes are TRBV7-2 and TRBJ2-1; TRBD2 matches 8 bases. The trim removed 6 bases at V and 8 bases at J, leaving 9 bases unmatched. The CDR3 sequence is 14 residues long. Germline V gene sequence: CDR1 SGHTA, CDR2 FQGNSA.

The genes are TRBV21-1 and TRBJ2-5; TRBD2 is the table's D call, not checked against the DNA. TRBV21-1 is flagged as a pseudogene. There are 19 residues in the CDR3. The CDR3 spells CASSLGLAGGPPNQETQYF. In DNA form, the CDR3 reads TGTGCCAGCAGCCTTGGACTAGCGGGAGGGCCTCCAAACCAAGAGACCCAGTACTTC.